This TCR beta chain originates from a study of T-cell reconstitution after alpha-beta-depleted transplantation in children. TCRbeta library preparation incorporated unique molecular identifiers. One entry per CDR3 protein, called by TCRdb with MiXCR from the PCR reads. The profile shows about 230,000 distinct CDR3 sequences, 8% to 10% of them singletons. V shed 3 bases and J 2 bases; nucleotides not matched to a gene: 6. The germline CDR1 and CDR2 sequences are ENHRY and SYGVKD. The length of the CDR3 is 16 residues. The input for sequencing was PBMCs from the stem cell graft donor, taken from the stem cell graft. V and J are TRBV10-3 and TRBJ2-3; 9 bases agree with TRBD1. This receptor was identified in a human donor who donated a stem cell graft to a child with acute lymphoblastic leukemia. Here the CDR3 reads CAISDPRTGATDTQYF. CDR3 DNA sequence: TGTGCCATCAGTGACCCTAGGACAGGGGCCACAGATACGCAGTATTTT.